These 9 T cell receptor beta chains originate from one sample sequenced in a study of blood T cell repertoires in COVID-19. Data came from immunoSEQ multiplex PCR; TCRdb stores just in-frame clones and leaves some out. Of about 140,000 clones detected, about 75% appear once; the ten largest clones hold 2.5% to 3%. The sequenced sample consisted of PBMCs or T cells enriched from blood (not recorded which). The receptors derive from a woman aged 45-59 years who had recovered from COVID-19.

This chain uses TRBV10-2 with TRBJ2-7, with a weak D call TRBD1 (6 bases). Germline values: CDR1 WSHSY, CDR2 SAAADI. Trimming left V 5 bases short and J 4 bases short, with 12 bases between. This CDR3 region has 13 residues. This chain's CDR3 is CASSFGDRYEQYF. CDR3 sequence (DNA): TGCGCCAGCAGTTTTGGTGACAGGTACGAGCAGTACTTC.

This clone was picked up a small number of times. This chain joins TRBV5-1 and TRBJ1-1; D gene unclear. There are 17 residues in the CDR3. CDR1 and CDR2 from the germline V gene are SGHRS and YFSETQ. The ends were cut back, 6 bases at V and 1 base at J, with 22 bases in the middle. The CDR3 protein is CASTDRVIFKENTEAFF. CDR3 DNA sequence: TGCGCCAGCACCGATCGGGTGATCTTCAAGGAGAACACTGAAGCTTTCTTT.

This clone was counted a single time. The V gene is TRBV10-3, the J gene TRBJ2-1, with D tentatively TRBD2 (6 bases). The CDR3 has 14 amino acids. Germline loops: CDR1 ENHRY, CDR2 SYGVKD. V was cut by 6 bases and J by 4 bases, with 13 bases left in between. CDR3 nucleotide sequence: TGTGCCATCAGACGATCGGGGGAATACAATGAGCAGTTCTTC. Protein: CAIRRSGEYNEQFF.

This chain links TRBV7-9 with TRBJ1-1; TRBD1 is a possible D gene (6 bases). This CDR3 has 14 residues. Germline CDR1 SEHNR, CDR2 FQNEAQ (reference sequence). Trimming stripped 5 bases from V and 5 bases from J, with 15 bases between. CDR3 protein: CASSQTGGLTEAFF. CDR3 DNA sequence: TGTGCCAGCAGCCAAACGGGGGGGCTGACTGAAGCTTTCTTT.

V is TRBV2 and J is TRBJ1-6, with 7 bases lining up with TRBD1. The CDR3 is made up of 14 amino acids. V shed 5 bases and J 10 bases; nucleotides not matched to a gene: 8. CDR1 SNHLY and CDR2 FYNNEI come from the germline V gene. DNA of the CDR3: TGTGCCAGCAGTCAGGGGGTACTAGGGTCACCCCTCCACTTT. Translation: CASSQGVLGSPLHF.

The chain uses TRBV10-3 and TRBJ2-1; tentatively, D is TRBD2 (5 bases). V dropped 7 bases and J dropped 0 bases, with 10 bases sitting between them. Germline CDR1 and CDR2: ENHRY and SYGVKD. The CDR3 is 14 amino acids. This chain's CDR3 is CAITGEPSYNEQFF. CDR3 in DNA: TGTGCCATCACCGGGGAGCCCTCCTACAATGAGCAGTTCTTC.

This CDR3 reads CASSIGKRTEAFF. CDR3 sequence (DNA): TGTGCCAGTAGTATAGGGAAGCGGACTGAAGCTTTCTTT. This sequence joins TRBV19 and TRBJ1-1; no clear D. CDR3 size: 13 residues. Per the germline V gene, CDR1 is LNHDA and CDR2 is SQIVND (reference sequence). The V end was cut by 1 base, the J end by 5 bases, with 8 bases between.

As concerns this clone: This CDR3 is also generated by other DNA sequences in the sample. CDR3 DNA: TGTGCCAGCAGTTTCGCGGGCAATCAGCCCCAGCATTTT. It is translated as CASSFAGNQPQHF. V gene TRBV12-3 or TRBV12-4 combines with J gene TRBJ1-5; D remains ambiguous. This CDR3 has 13 amino acids. The V end was cut by 3 bases, the J end by 2 bases, with 5 bases between.

This chain joins TRBV5-1 and TRBJ2-4, with TRBD2 matching 7 bases. The CDR3 contains 13 residues. Trimming removed 5 bases from V and 7 bases from J; junction bases left unmatched: 6. CDR1 and CDR2 (germline): SGHRS, YFSETQ. The CDR3 protein is CASRPDGGNIQYF. The CDR3 coding sequence is TGCGCCAGCAGACCGGACGGGGGGAACATTCAGTACTTC.